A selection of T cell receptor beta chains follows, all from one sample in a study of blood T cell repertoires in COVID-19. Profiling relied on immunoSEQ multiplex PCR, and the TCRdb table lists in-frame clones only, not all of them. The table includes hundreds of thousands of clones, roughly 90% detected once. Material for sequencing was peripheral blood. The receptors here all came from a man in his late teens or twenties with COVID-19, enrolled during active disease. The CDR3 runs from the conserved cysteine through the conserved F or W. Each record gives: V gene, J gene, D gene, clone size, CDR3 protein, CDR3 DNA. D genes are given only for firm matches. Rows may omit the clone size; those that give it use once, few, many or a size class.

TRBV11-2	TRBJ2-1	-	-	CASSFGILTYNEQFF	TGTGCCAGCAGCTTCGGGATCCTGACCTACAATGAGCAGTTCTTC
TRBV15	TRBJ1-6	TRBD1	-	CATSGTGNSPLHF	TGTGCCACCAGCGGGACAGGGAATTCACCCCTCCACTTT
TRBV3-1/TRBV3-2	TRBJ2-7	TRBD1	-	CASSRTGGPYEQYF	TGTGCCAGCAGTCGTACAGGGGGCCCCTACGAGCAGTACTTC
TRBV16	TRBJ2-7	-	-	CASSQFQGDSGEQYF	TGTGCCAGCAGCCAATTTCAGGGCGATTCAGGCGAGCAGTACTTC
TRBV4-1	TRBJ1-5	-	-	CASSQEWTVPWPQHF	TGCGCCAGCAGCCAAGAATGGACAGTGCCCTGGCCCCAGCATTTT
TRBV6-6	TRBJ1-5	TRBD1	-	CASRTGGYSNQPQHF	TGTGCCAGCAGGACAGGGGGCTATAGCAATCAGCCCCAGCATTTT
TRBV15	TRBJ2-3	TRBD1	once	CATSRDGTGGIDTQYF	TGTGCCACCAGCAGAGATGGGACAGGGGGCATCGATACGCAGTATTTT
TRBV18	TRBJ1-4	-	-	CASSPISNEKLFF	TGTGCCAGCTCGCCGATTAGCAATGAAAAACTGTTTTTT
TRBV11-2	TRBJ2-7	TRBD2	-	CASSWLAGGFGEQYF	TGTGCCAGCAGCTGGCTAGCGGGGGGCTTCGGCGAGCAGTACTTC
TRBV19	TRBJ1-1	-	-	CASSMAYNTEAFF	TGTGCCAGTAGTATGGCATATAACACTGAAGCTTTCTTT
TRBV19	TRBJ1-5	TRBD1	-	CASSTFGQGDQPQHF	TGTGCCAGTAGTACCTTCGGACAGGGGGATCAGCCCCAGCATTTT
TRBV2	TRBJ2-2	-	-	CASKTELTGELFF	TGTGCCAGCAAGACGGAGCTGACCGGGGAGCTGTTTTTT
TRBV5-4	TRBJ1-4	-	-	CASSLGQASEKLFF	TGTGCCAGCAGCTTGGGACAGGCTAGCGAAAAACTGTTTTTT
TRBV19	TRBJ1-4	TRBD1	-	CASSMEQGREKLFF	TGTGCCAGTAGTATGGAACAGGGGCGTGAAAAACTGTTTTTT
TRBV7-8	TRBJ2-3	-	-	CASSIPRQTKTDTQYF	TGTGCCAGCAGCATACCTCGACAGACAAAGACAGATACGCAGTATTTT